This record looks at one TCR beta chain sequence and its context. The CDR3 covers 17 residues. Germline values: CDR1 SEHNR, CDR2 FQNEAQ (reference sequence). V dropped 3 bases and J dropped 10; count of bases not matched to a gene: 15. Authors' processing steps: Counts of nucleated cells, estimated from reference gene primer amplification, were obtained. The protocol was immunoSEQ multiplex PCR, while the TCRdb copy is restricted to in-frame clones and leaves out a portion. V and J calls and clone size are those listed in that table; D and trimming were worked out from the DNA. The top ten hold around 5% of the sample, which has 80,000 to 85,000 clones, about 86% seen once. The data were obtained in a study of blood T cell repertoires in COVID-19. Study-level background: Spain, Italy and the United States supplied samples that represented acute and convalescent COVID-19.

This TCR was sampled from an elderly woman with acute or convalescent COVID-19. J is TRBJ2-1 and V is TRBV7-9; TRBD2 matches 10 bases. The material sequenced was peripheral blood. The CDR3 sequence is CASSFFRLAGASQEQFF. Here the CDR3 DNA reads TGTGCCAGCAGCTTTTTCCGCCTAGCGGGAGCTAGTCAAGAGCAGTTCTTC. Using reference TRBV7-9 and TRBJ2-1 for the parts outside the CDR3, the full variable domain is DTGVSQNPRHKITKRGQNVTFRCDPISEHNRLYWYRQTLGQGPEFLTYFQNEAQLEKSRLLSDRFSAERPKGSFSTLEIQRTEQGDSAMYLCASSFFRLAGASQEQFFGPGTRLTVL.